One sample yielded the 5 T cell receptor beta chains listed below, sequenced in a study of blood T cell repertoires in COVID-19. Sequenced by immunoSEQ multiplex PCR; TCRdb stores in-frame clones only, minus some. This sample carries roughly 250,000 clones, approximately 80% of them seen once, and the ten largest clones take 4%. Sequenced sample: peripheral blood. Receptor source: a woman between 40 and 55 years old with active or convalescent COVID-19.

CDR3 protein: CASSYTEWFNGYTF. In DNA form, the CDR3 reads TGTGCCAGCAGTTACACGGAGTGGTTTAATGGCTACACCTTC. The V call is TRBV6-6, the J call TRBJ1-2; D uncertain. Germline V gives CDR1 MNHNY, CDR2 SVGAGI (reference sequence). The CDR3 runs to 14 residues. V was pared by 2 bases and J by 6 bases, with 13 bases between.

The V and J genes are TRBV20-1 and TRBJ2-3; the match to TRBD2 covers 13 bases. After removal of 3 bases from V and 3 bases from J, the junction contained 6 bases not matched to a gene. CDR1 is DFQATT, CDR2 SNEGSKA, per germline (reference sequence). This CDR3 comprises 16 residues. CDR3 sequence (DNA): TGCAGTGCTAGTCTACTAGCGGGGGGGGGAACAGATACGCAGTATTTT. Translation: CSASLLAGGGTDTQYF.

This clone was counted between two and nine times. The chain has TRBV5-4 and TRBJ2-3; D is undetermined. In germline, CDR1 is SGHNT, CDR2 YYREEE (reference sequence). The V end lost 0 bases, the J end lost 0 bases, and 8 bases lay between the germline ends. The CDR3 sequence is 15 residues long. The CDR3 nucleotides read TGTGCCAGCAGCTTGGGAGGCTCTAGCACAGATACGCAGTATTTT. Its protein is CASSLGGSSTDTQYF.

This clone showed up many times. V usage is TRBV7-8 and J usage is TRBJ2-7; maybe TRBD1 (6 bases). This CDR3 spans 13 amino acids. Per the germline V gene, CDR1 is SGHVS and CDR2 is FQNEAQ. Trimming removed 5 bases from V and 3 bases from J, with 11 bases in between. CDR3 region: CASSVGQSYEQYV. For the CDR3, the DNA is TGTGCCAGCAGCGTCGGACAGAGCTACGAGCAGTACGTC.

The V and J genes are TRBV5-1 and TRBJ2-1, with 11 nucleotides matching TRBD2. V was clipped by 7 bases and J by 4 bases; unmatched bases: 4. CDR3 length: 14 residues. CDR1 and CDR2 from the germline V gene are SGHRS and YFSETQ. This CDR3 is CASATSGGYNEQFF. CDR3 nucleotide sequence: TGCGCCAGCGCTACTAGCGGGGGATACAATGAGCAGTTCTTC.